This T cell receptor beta chain comes out of a study of cytomegalovirus exposure and HLA in healthy donors. Trimming cost V 0 bases and J 5 bases; bases outside gene matches: 8. The CDR3 loop spans 17 amino acids. From germline, CDR1 is SGDLS and CDR2 YYNGEE. Worth noting for this clone: Its antigen is not identified.

PCR was performed using 60 Vbeta and 13 Jbeta primers. Data came from immunoSEQ multiplex PCR; TCRdb stores just in-frame clones and leaves some out. The sample records approximately 200,000 clones, 75% to 85% being singletons. Notes on the study in general: Common viral pathogens were later found to be apparently linked to several of the most significant clusters.

This rearrangement joins TRBV9 to TRBJ1-6; the match to TRBD1 covers 7 bases. Sample: PBMCs. The TCR was taken from a girl aged 10-17 years in good health and CMV-seropositive. The CDR3 loop is CASSVEPGTDNNSPLHF. CDR3 DNA sequence: TGTGCCAGCAGCGTAGAGCCCGGGACAGATAATAATTCACCCCTCCACTTT.